The clone carrying this T cell receptor beta chain appeared a single time. The antigen is unknown. This sample stems from a study of tumor and adjacent non-tumor tissue in lung cancer. Across the study: Stage I to III disease affected roughly ten men and roughly five women aged roughly 30 to 76.

RNA was extracted from bulk tissue without any cell sorting. TCRbeta libraries were built with three rounds of nested PCR, modified from ARM-PCR. TCRdb reanalysed the multiplex PCR reads using MiXCR and keeps one entry per CDR3 protein. The table records over 110,000 distinct CDR3 sequences, approximately 70% of them present only once. General observations from the study: TCR diversity was significantly greater in tumor than normal lung tissue.

Sequenced material: lung tumor tissue. The sequence was obtained from a man aged 55 to 70 with small cell lung cancer.

For the CDR3, the DNA is TGTGCCAGCAGCATCCAGCTTGGGGAGACCCAGTACTTC. Protein sequence: CASSIQLGETQYF. This chain uses TRBV5-8 with TRBJ2-5; no clear D gene. Germline-derived CDR1 and CDR2 are SGHTS and YDEGEE. V gave up 4 bases and J gave up 5 bases, with 12 bases separating them. This CDR3 has 13 amino acids.